A few counts support the clone carrying this T cell receptor (beta chain). No antigen is known for it. This record belongs to a study of T cell repertoires in cytomegalovirus infection. Study at large: Both a matching HLA type and CMV infection were indicated by public TCR beta signatures. Study outcomes and limitations: The ex vivo response showed dominance by HLA-C-restricted CMV-specific TCR beta clonotypes. People with CMV and the relevant HLA were identified by cumulative public TCR beta family frequency.

TCRdb reprocessed the reads with MiXCR, giving one entry per CDR3 protein. The sample comprises about 140,000 distinct CDR3 sequences, about 6.1% of which are singletons, and about a sixth rests with the top ten. Per the germline V gene, CDR1 is MNHEY and CDR2 is SMNVEV (reference sequence). This CDR3 comprises 15 residues. V lost 6 bases, J lost 6 bases, and 17 bases lay in between. This chain uses TRBV27 with TRBJ2-2; tentatively, D is TRBD2 (6 bases). The clonotype originates from a human donor in good health (CMV status not recorded). Some clones in this sample may be carry-over from other donors' samples. The sample consisted of PBMCs. The CDR3 reads CASSYTGEGAGELFF. DNA for the CDR3: TGTGCCAGCAGCTACACGGGGGAAGGCGCCGGGGAGCTGTTTTTT.